A selection of T cell receptor beta chains follows, all from one sample in a study of T cells in Graves' hyperthyroidism and ophthalmopathy. TCRdb reanalysed the multiplex PCR reads using MiXCR and keeps one entry per CDR3 protein. The sample lists 700,000 to 950,000 distinct CDR3 sequences, around 40% occurring once. The specimen was blood. The source of these receptors is a woman between 35 and 50 years old with Graves' hyperthyroidism. CDR3s include the opening cysteine and the closing phenylalanine or tryptophan. The D gene is left open where the match is weak. Where a row states a size, it is once, few, many or the class of an expanded clone; other rows omit it.

v_gene	abundance	d_gene	j_gene	CDR3aa	CDR3nt
TRBV6-5	NA	TRBD2	TRBJ2-2	CASRMGGRAPGELFF	TGTGCCAGCAGAATGGGCGGGAGGGCCCCCGGGGAGCTGTTTTTT
TRBV5-4	NA	TRBD1	TRBJ1-2	CASSFPDRGRGYTF	TGTGCCAGCAGCTTTCCAGACAGGGGTCGTGGCTACACCTTC
TRBV6-2/TRBV6-3	NA	TRBD1	TRBJ1-5	CASSSVLQGGRQPQHF	TGTGCCAGCAGTTCCGTCTTACAGGGGGGTCGGCAGCCCCAGCATTTT
TRBV29-1	many	NA	TRBJ1-1	CSVGIVGRNTEAFF	TGCAGCGTTGGTATAGTCGGAAGGAACACTGAAGCTTTCTTT
TRBV7-9	few	NA	TRBJ1-1	CASSLNGRTEAFF	TGTGCCAGCAGCTTAAACGGCCGAACTGAAGCTTTCTTT
TRBV10-2	many	NA	TRBJ1-3	CASSERTAGNTIYF	TGCGCCAGCAGTGAGAGGACGGCGGGGAACACCATATATTTT
TRBV7-9	few	NA	TRBJ2-7	CASSLNRVQLYEQYF	TGTGCCAGCAGCTTAAACAGGGTCCAGCTCTACGAGCAGTACTTC
TRBV29-1	NA	NA	TRBJ1-1	CSVDDGGRAFF	TGCAGCGTTGACGACGGGGGAAGGGCTTTCTTT
TRBV10-3	NA	NA	TRBJ1-2	CASSQTRTAHGYTF	TGTGCCAGCTCACAAACCCGGACAGCCCATGGCTACACCTTC
TRBV4-3	many	NA	TRBJ2-7	CASSQEVNHYEQYF	TGCGCCAGCAGCCAAGAGGTCAACCACTACGAGCAGTACTTC
TRBV20-1	few	NA	TRBJ1-2	CSAPAGVLQGYTF	TGCAGTGCCCCTGCCGGTGTCCTCCAGGGCTACACCTTC
TRBV9	many	TRBD1	TRBJ1-3	CASSPRGTVGNTIYF	TGTGCCAGCAGCCCAAGAGGGACAGTTGGAAACACCATATATTTT
TRBV19	many	TRBD1	TRBJ1-6	CASSAEDRDNSPLHF	TGTGCCAGTAGTGCAGAGGACAGGGATAATTCACCCCTCCACTTT
TRBV12-3/TRBV12-4	few	NA	TRBJ2-7	CASSHAGAGHEQYF	TGTGCCAGCAGCCATGCAGGGGCAGGCCACGAGCAGTACTTC
TRBV12-3/TRBV12-4	many	NA	TRBJ1-6	CASKRDYNSPLHF	TGTGCCAGCAAACGAGACTATAATTCACCCCTCCACTTT
TRBV4-1	NA	TRBD1	TRBJ1-1	CASSQGQGMVNTEAFF	TGCGCCAGCAGCCAAGGACAGGGGATGGTGAACACTGAAGCTTTCTTT
TRBV6-6	many	NA	TRBJ1-5	CASRAPNQPQHF	TGTGCCAGCAGGGCCCCCAATCAGCCCCAGCATTTT
TRBV6-5	few	TRBD1	TRBJ2-7	CASYGQGIYEQYF	TGTGCCAGCTATGGACAGGGAATCTACGAGCAGTACTTC
TRBV6-5	many	NA	TRBJ2-6	CASPKGTGANVLTF	TGTGCCAGCCCCAAGGGTACTGGGGCCAACGTCCTGACTTTC
TRBV10-3	many	TRBD1	TRBJ2-2	CATTGQTNTGELFF	TGTGCCACCACGGGACAGACAAACACCGGGGAGCTGTTTTTT
TRBV5-1	NA	TRBD1	TRBJ1-1	CASSSGTGVVGTEAFF	TGCGCCAGCAGCTCCGGGACAGGGGTGGTAGGGACTGAAGCTTTCTTT
TRBV19	many	TRBD1	TRBJ1-2	CASSPNRDSQAHGYTF	TGTGCCAGTAGTCCCAACAGGGACAGCCAAGCCCATGGCTACACCTTC
TRBV4-1	NA	NA	TRBJ1-3	CASSQPRSSGNTIYF	TGCGCCAGCAGCCAACCTCGGTCCTCTGGAAACACCATATATTTT
TRBV3-1	NA	NA	TRBJ1-3	CASSQQAISGNTIYF	TGTGCCAGCAGCCAACAGGCCATCTCTGGAAACACCATATATTTT
TRBV5-5	many	TRBD1	TRBJ1-2	CASSFAGTANYGYTF	TGTGCCAGCAGCTTCGCCGGGACAGCTAACTATGGCTACACCTTC
TRBV7-2	many	NA	TRBJ1-2	CASSLARTDIYGYTF	TGTGCCAGCAGCTTAGCTAGGACAGATATCTATGGCTACACCTTC
TRBV9	many	NA	TRBJ1-2	CASSVVGQGGGYTF	TGTGCCAGCAGCGTAGTCGGGCAGGGCGGTGGCTACACCTTC
TRBV10-3	once	TRBD1	TRBJ1-2	CAISEKVDRGYTF	TGTGCCATCAGTGAGAAAGTGGACAGGGGCTACACCTTC
TRBV9	NA	NA	TRBJ2-7	CASSVGPGDGEQYF	TGTGCCAGCAGCGTAGGGCCAGGGGACGGCGAGCAGTACTTC
TRBV5-6	many	NA	TRBJ2-5	CASSFTGRQETQYF	TGTGCCAGCAGCTTTACCGGACGTCAGGAGACCCAGTACTTC
TRBV7-2	NA	NA	TRBJ2-7	CASSRARNEQYF	TGTGCCAGCAGCCGGGCGCGTAATGAGCAGTACTTC
TRBV11-1	NA	TRBD1	TRBJ1-5	CASSKGDRGIGNQPQHF	TGTGCCAGCAGCAAAGGGGACAGGGGGATCGGCAATCAGCCCCAGCATTTT